The text below deals with one TCR beta chain. Clones were read by immunoSEQ multiplex PCR, and TCRdb kept only the in-frame ones, dropping some. The data show about 170,000 clones, around 90% seen once. This specimen comes from a study of T cell responses to AZD1222 COVID-19 vaccine. Sequences were derived from peripheral blood, sampled on day 0 of AZD1222 vaccination. The receptor was derived from an adult in good health.

CDR3 loop: CASSFGDTEAFF. The CDR3 DNA sequence: TGTGCCAGCAGCTTCGGGGACACTGAAGCTTTCTTT. This chain joins TRBV7-9 and TRBJ1-1, with D unclear. Trimming stripped 3 bases from V and 3 bases from J, with 5 bases between. This CDR3 comprises 12 residues. Germline V lookup: CDR1 SEHNR, CDR2 FQNEAQ (reference sequence).